The source of this TCR beta chain is a study of shared clonotypes between healthy human individuals. Details on this clone: Its antigen is not identified.

Whole-study results and caveats: Richness estimates generally favored naive over memory subsets. Around 5% of naive CD4 clonotypes were common to several donors.

The assay was run at deep level. Repertoires were generated with immunoSEQ multiplex PCR, while TCRdb's copy carries only in-frame clones and drops some. This sample has just over 2,000,000 clones, with roughly 96% found just once. The junction had 13 bases not matched to a gene; V was cut back by 5 bases and J by 6 bases. The CDR3 covers 16 residues. Per germline, CDR1 MNHNY and CDR2 SVGAGI (reference sequence). The TCR comes from a young man in good health. The material sequenced was naive CD4+ T cells sorted from blood. Sample subset: CD45RA+ positively selected. This chain uses TRBV6-6 with TRBJ2-1; TRBD1 matches at 7 bases. The CDR3 bases are TGTGCCAGCAGTGCGGTATCCGGGACAGCTATCAATGAGCAGTTCTTC. Translated, it gives CASSAVSGTAINEQFF.